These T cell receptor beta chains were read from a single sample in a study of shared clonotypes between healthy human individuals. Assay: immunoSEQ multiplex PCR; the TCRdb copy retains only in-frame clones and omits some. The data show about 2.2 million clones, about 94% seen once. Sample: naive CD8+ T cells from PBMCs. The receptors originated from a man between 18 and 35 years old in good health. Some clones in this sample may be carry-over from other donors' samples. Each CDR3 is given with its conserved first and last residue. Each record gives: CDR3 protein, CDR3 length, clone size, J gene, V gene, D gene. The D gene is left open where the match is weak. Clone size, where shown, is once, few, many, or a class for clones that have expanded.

CASSTRTSGEKLFF 14 - TRBJ1-4 TRBV19 -
CASSSRTETNTGELFF 16 - TRBJ2-2 TRBV11-3 -
CASSWTVSYEQYF 13 - TRBJ2-7 TRBV5-6 -
CSVFGGGYNEQFF 13 - TRBJ2-1 TRBV29-1 -
CASSFLAGYEQYF 13 - TRBJ2-7 TRBV27 TRBD2
CASSLGTLAQGSNEQFF 17 - TRBJ2-1 TRBV11-2 -
CASSAPSGTSYNEQFF 16 - TRBJ2-1 TRBV9 TRBD2
CASSVSGGASYNEQFF 16 once TRBJ2-1 TRBV9 TRBD2
CASSPAGGSYTEAFF 15 - TRBJ1-1 TRBV5-1 -
CASSEAPGYGYTF 13 - TRBJ1-2 TRBV6-1 -
CASSLDAGGNEQFF 14 few TRBJ2-1 TRBV5-1 TRBD2
CASRQTSGYASSGELFF 17 - TRBJ2-2 TRBV7-6 TRBD2
CASSWTGAYEQYF 13 - TRBJ2-7 TRBV28 -
CASSQSRGAYEQYF 14 - TRBJ2-7 TRBV16 -
CASSQRAGSGRQNEQYF 17 - TRBJ2-7 TRBV4-1 TRBD2
CSVDDDRVAFF 11 - TRBJ1-1 TRBV29-1 -
CASSRPGTGFETQYF 15 - TRBJ2-5 TRBV6-5 TRBD1
CASSPAGGAGNTIYF 15 - TRBJ1-3 TRBV27 TRBD1
CSADSGSSYEQYF 13 - TRBJ2-7 TRBV29-1 TRBD2
CASSLGGKLWGQNQETQYF 19 once TRBJ2-5 TRBV7-2 -
CASSLSHSSGYTF 13 once TRBJ1-2 TRBV5-1 -
CASSLGPYNEQFF 13 - TRBJ2-1 TRBV28 -
CASRDLHGEPYNEQFF 16 - TRBJ2-1 TRBV2 -
CASIGQTGRETQYF 14 - TRBJ2-5 TRBV28 -
CASSSSALSYEQYF 14 - TRBJ2-7 TRBV19 -
CASRDRGPDPEAFF 14 - TRBJ1-1 TRBV19 TRBD1
CATLSLDEQYF 11 - TRBJ2-7 TRBV2 -
CASSATTGPEDTEAFF 16 - TRBJ1-1 TRBV9 -
CASSPDPAGGSYEQYF 16 - TRBJ2-7 TRBV4-3 -